This record covers a single T cell receptor beta chain. Its target is unknown. The germline V gene has CDR1 SEHNR and CDR2 FQNEAQ (reference sequence). V shed 6 bases and J 10 bases; nucleotides not matched to a gene: 14. This CDR3 has 15 amino acids. Here immunoSEQ multiplex PCR was the method, and the copy in TCRdb shows in-frame clones only, minus some. This table has 88,000 or so clones, roughly 90% appearing once. This sample is drawn from a study of graft-versus-host responses after intestinal transplantation. Whole-study context: Transplants given to recipients were multivisceral, liver-intestinal, or isolated intestinal. Every recipient had anti-thymocyte globulin induction and approximately 3 years of tacrolimus plus steroids.

Study conclusions and caveats: GvH clones were found in recipient marrow; some appeared first in ileum or blood.

The sequence was obtained from a human donor who received an intestinal transplant. This specimen was unstimulated CD4+ T cells sorted from spleen or lymph node cells, taken before intestinal transplant. The chain recombines TRBV7-9 with TRBJ2-3; 9 positions agree with TRBD2. Here the CDR3 DNA reads TGTGCCAGCAGTGAAAAGGGGACTAGCCCGAATGCGCAGTATTTT. Protein product: CASSEKGTSPNAQYF.